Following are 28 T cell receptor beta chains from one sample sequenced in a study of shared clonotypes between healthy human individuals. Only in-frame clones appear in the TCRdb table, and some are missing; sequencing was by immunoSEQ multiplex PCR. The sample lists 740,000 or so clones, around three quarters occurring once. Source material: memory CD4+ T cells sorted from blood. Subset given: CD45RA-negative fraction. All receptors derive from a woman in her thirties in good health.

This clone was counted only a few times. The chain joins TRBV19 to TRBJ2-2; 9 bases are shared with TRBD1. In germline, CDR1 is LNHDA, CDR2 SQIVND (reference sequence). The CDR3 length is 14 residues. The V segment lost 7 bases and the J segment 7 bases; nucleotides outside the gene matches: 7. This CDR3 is CASTQQGANGELFF. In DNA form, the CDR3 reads TGTGCCAGTACCCAACAGGGGGCAAACGGGGAGCTGTTTTTT. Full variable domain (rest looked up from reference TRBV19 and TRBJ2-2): DGGITQSPKYLFRKEGQNVTLSCEQNLNHDAMYWYRQDPGQGLRLIYYSQIVNDFQKGDIAEGYSVSREKKESFPLTVTSAQKNPTAFYLCASTQQGANGELFFGEGSRLTVL.

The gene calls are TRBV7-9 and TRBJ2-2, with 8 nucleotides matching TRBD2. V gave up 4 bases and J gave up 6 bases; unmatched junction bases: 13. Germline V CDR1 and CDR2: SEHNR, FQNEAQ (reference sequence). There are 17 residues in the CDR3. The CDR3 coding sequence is TGTGCCAGCAGCTCGGGACTCGGAGCGGGAGATGCCGGGGAGCTGTTTTTT. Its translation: CASSSGLGAGDAGELFF.

The CDR3: CASSQDFDRVYGYTF. CDR3 nucleotide sequence: TGCGCCAGCAGCCAAGATTTTGACAGGGTCTATGGCTACACCTTC. The chain links TRBV4-1 to TRBJ1-2; 7 bases agree with TRBD1. This CDR3 contains 15 residues. The germline V gene has CDR1 MGHRA and CDR2 YSYEKL. The J segment lost 4 bases and the V segment lost 0 bases, leaving 5 bases of the junction unmatched.

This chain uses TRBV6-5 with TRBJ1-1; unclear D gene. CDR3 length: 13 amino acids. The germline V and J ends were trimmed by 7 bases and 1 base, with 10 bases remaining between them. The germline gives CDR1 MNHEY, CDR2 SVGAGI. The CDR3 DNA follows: TGTGCCAGCACACGGGTGAAGAACACTGAAGCTTTCTTT. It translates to CASTRVKNTEAFF.

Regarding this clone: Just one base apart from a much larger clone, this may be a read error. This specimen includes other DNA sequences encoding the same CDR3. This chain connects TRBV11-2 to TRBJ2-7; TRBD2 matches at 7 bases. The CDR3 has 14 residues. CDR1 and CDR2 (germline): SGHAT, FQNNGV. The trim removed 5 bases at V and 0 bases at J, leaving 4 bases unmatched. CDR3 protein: CASSHQRDSYEQYF. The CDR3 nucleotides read TGTGCCAGCAGCCATCAGCGGGACTCCTACGAGCAGTACTTC.

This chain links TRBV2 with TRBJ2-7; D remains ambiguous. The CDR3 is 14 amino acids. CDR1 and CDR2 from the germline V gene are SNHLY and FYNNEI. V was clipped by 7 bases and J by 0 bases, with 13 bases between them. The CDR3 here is CASIARSSSYEQYF. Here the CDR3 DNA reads TGTGCCAGCATTGCGAGGTCTAGCTCCTACGAGCAGTACTTC. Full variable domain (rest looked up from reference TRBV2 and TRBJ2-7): EPEVTQTPSHQVTQMGQEVILRCVPISNHLYFYWYRQILGQKVEFLVSFYNNEISEKSEIFDDQFSVERPDGSNFTLKIRSTKLEDSAMYFCASIARSSSYEQYFGPGTRLTVT.

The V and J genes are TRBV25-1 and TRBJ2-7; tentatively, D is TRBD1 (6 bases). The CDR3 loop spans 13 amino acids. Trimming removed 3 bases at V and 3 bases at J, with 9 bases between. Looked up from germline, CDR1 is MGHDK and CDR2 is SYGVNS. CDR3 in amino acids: CASSEGAYYEQYF. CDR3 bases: TGTGCCAGCAGTGAGGGGGCCTACTACGAGCAGTACTTC.

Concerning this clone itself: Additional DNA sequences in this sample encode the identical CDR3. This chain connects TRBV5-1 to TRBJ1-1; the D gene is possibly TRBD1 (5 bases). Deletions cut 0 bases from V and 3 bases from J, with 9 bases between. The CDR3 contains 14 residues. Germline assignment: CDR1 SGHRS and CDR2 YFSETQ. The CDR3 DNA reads TGCGCCAGCAGCTTGGAAGGGGATCACACTGAAGCTTTCTTT. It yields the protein CASSLEGDHTEAFF.

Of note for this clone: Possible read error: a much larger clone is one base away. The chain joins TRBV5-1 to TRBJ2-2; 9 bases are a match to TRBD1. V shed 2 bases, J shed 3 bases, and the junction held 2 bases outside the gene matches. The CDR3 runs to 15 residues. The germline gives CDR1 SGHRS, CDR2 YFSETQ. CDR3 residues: CASSFWDRDTGELFF. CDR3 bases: TGCGCCAGCAGCTTTTGGGACAGGGACACCGGGGAGCTGTTTTTT.

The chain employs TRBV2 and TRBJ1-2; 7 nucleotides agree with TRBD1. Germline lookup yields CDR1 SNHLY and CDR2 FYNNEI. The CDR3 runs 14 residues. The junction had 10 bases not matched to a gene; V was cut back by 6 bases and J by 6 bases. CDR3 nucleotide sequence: TGTGCCAGCAGATCGGAAGGGGGCTTCGATGGCTACACCTTC. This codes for CASRSEGGFDGYTF.

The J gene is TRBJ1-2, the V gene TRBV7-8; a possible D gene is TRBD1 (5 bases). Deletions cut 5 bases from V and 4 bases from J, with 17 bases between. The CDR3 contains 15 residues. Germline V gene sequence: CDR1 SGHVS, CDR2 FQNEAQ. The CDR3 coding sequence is TGTGCCAGCAGCCCCTCCAGGGAGGTCGGCTATGGCTACACCTTC. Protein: CASSPSREVGYGYTF.

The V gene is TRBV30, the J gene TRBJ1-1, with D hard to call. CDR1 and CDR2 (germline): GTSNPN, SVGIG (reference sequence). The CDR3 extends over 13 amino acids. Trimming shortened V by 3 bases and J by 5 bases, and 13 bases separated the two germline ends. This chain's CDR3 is CAWRNSGKTEAFF. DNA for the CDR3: TGTGCCTGGAGGAACTCGGGGAAGACTGAAGCTTTCTTT.

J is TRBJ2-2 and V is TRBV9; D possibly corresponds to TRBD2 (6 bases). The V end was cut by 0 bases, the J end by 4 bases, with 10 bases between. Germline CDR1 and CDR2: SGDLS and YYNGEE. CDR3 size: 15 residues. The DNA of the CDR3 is TGTGCCAGCAGCGTAGCCGGGAGACTCACCGGGGAGCTGTTTTTT. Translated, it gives CASSVAGRLTGELFF.

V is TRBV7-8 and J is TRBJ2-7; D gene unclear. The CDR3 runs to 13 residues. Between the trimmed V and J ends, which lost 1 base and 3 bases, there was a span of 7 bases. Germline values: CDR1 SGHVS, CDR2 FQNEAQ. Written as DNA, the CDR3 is TGTGCCAGCAGCTTAGGGTCTATCTACGAGCAGTACTTC. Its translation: CASSLGSIYEQYF.

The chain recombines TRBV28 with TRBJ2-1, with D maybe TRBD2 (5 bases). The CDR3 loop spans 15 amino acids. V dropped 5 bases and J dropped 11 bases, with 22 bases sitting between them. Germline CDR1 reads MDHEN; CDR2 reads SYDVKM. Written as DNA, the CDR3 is TGTGCCAGCAGTCCCTCCGGTGGACTGGTCCTCAAGCAGTTCTTC. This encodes CASSPSGGLVLKQFF.

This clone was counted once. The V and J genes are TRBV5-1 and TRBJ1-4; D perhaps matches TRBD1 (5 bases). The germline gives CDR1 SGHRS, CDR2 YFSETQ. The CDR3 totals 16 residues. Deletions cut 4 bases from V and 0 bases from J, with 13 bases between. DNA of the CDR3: TGCGCCAGCAGCCCCGGGGCGAGTTCAACTAATGAAAAACTGTTTTTT. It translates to CASSPGASSTNEKLFF.

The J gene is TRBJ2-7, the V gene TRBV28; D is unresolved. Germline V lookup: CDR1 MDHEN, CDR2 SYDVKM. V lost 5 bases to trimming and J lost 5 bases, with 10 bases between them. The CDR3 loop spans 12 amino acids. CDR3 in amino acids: CASSPWNHEQYF. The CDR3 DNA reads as TGTGCCAGCAGTCCATGGAACCACGAGCAGTACTTC.

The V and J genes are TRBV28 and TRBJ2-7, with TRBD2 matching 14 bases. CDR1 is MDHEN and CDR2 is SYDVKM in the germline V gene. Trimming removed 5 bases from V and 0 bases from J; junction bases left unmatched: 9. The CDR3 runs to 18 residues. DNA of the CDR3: TGTGCCAGCAGTGTCCTGGGACTAGCGGGAGCCCGCTCCTACGAGCAGTACTTC. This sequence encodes CASSVLGLAGARSYEQYF.

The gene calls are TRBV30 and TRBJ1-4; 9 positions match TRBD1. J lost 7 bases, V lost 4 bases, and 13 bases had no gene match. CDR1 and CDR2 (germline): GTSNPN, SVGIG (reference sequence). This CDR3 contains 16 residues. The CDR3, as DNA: TGTGCCTGGACTAAGTTTCCGGGACAGGGAGGTGAAAAACTGTTTTTT. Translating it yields CAWTKFPGQGGEKLFF.

The CDR3 protein is CASSPIYSGNTIYF. CDR3 DNA sequence: TGCGCCAGCAGCCCAATATACTCCGGAAACACCATATATTTT. V and J are TRBV5-1 and TRBJ1-3; no clear D. CDR1 is SGHRS and CDR2 is YFSETQ in the germline V gene. CDR3 length: 14 amino acids. V was cut by 4 bases and J by 4 bases, with 12 bases left in between.

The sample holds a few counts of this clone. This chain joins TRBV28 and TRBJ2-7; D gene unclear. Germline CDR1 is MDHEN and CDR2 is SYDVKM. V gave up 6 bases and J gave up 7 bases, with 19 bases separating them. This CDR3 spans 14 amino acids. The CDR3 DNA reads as TGTGCCAGCAGAGGACCGTCCTCCTCCGGGGAGCAGTACTTC. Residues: CASRGPSSSGEQYF.

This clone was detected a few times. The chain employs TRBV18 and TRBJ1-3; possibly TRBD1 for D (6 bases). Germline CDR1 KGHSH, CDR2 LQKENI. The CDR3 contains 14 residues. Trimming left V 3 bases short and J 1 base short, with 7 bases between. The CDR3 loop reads CASSPGTSGNTIYF. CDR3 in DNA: TGTGCCAGCTCACCCGGGACATCTGGAAACACCATATATTTT. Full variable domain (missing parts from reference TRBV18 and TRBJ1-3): NAGVMQNPRHLVRRRGQEARLRCSPMKGHSHVYWYRQLPEEGLKFMVYLQKENIIDESGMPKERFSAEFPKEGPSILRIQQVVRGDSAAYFCASSPGTSGNTIYFGEGSWLTVV.

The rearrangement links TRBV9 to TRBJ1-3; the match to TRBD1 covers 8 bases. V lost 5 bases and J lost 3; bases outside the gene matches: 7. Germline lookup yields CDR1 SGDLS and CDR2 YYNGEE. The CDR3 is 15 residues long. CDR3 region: CASSVAGGHGNTIYF. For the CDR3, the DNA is TGTGCCAGCAGTGTTGCAGGGGGCCATGGAAACACCATATATTTT.

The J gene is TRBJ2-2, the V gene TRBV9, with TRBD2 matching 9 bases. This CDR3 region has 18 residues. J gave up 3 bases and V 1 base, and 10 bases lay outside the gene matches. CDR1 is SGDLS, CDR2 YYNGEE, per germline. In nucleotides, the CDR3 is TGTGCCAGCAGCGTAAGAGGGGGTAGCGGGAGTGACACCGGGGAGCTGTTTTTT. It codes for CASSVRGGSGSDTGELFF.

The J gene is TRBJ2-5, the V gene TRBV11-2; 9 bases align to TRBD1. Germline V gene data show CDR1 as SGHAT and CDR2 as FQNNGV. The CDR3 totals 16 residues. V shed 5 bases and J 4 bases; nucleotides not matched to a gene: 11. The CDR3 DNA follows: TGTGCCAGCAGCCCCAAAACAGGGGGCGGATCAGAGACCCAGTACTTC. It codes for CASSPKTGGGSETQYF.

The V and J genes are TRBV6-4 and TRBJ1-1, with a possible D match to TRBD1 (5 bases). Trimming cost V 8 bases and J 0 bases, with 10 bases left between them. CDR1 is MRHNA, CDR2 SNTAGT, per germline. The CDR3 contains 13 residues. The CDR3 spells CASSLTVNTEAFF. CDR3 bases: TGTGCCAGCTCTCTGACAGTGAACACTGAAGCTTTCTTT.

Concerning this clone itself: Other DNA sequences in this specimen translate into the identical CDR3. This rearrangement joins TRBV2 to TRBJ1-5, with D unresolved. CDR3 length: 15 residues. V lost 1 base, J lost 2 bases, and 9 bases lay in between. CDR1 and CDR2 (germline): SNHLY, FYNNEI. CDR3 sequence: CASSEEGSGNQPQHF. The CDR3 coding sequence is TGTGCCAGCAGTGAAGAGGGAAGTGGCAATCAGCCCCAGCATTTT.

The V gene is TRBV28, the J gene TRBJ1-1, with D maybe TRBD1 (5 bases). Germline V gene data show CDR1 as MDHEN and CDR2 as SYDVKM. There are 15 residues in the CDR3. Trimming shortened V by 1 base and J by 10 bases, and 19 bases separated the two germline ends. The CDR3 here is CASSLSGTPSRGAFF. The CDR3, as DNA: TGTGCCAGCAGTTTATCAGGGACGCCCTCCCGGGGAGCTTTCTTT.